A selection of T cell receptor beta chains follows, all from one sample in a study of response to subunit inactivated influenza vaccine. TCRdb recomputed calls from the RT-PCR reads with MiXCR, one row per CDR3 protein. Among more than 700,000 distinct CDR3 sequences listed, around 20% were seen once. Sequencing used PBMCs from blood, obtained more than 4 days after vaccination. These receptors were obtained from a man aged 45 to 65 who received an inactivated influenza vaccine. Both conserved end residues are part of each CDR3. A D gene is named only where the DNA matches it firmly. Size values are once, few and many counts, or a class for expanded clones, and some rows have none.

>TRBJ2-6|few|NA|TRBV30
TGTGCCTCGGACACCTCTGGGGCCAACGTCCTGACTTTC
CASDTSGANVLTF
>TRBJ2-2|NA|NA|TRBV6-2/TRBV6-3
TGTGCCAGCAGTAACGGGGCCGGGGAGCTGTTTTTT
CASSNGAGELFF
>TRBJ2-2|NA|NA|TRBV12-3/TRBV12-4
TGTGCCAGCAGTTTCTACGGGGCAAGAACCGGGGAGCTGTTTTTT
CASSFYGARTGELFF
>TRBJ1-6|few|NA|TRBV20-1
TGCAGTGCTAGAGATTTGGGGGCTAGGGTTGATTCACCCCTCCACTTT
CSARDLGARVDSPLHF
>TRBJ2-7|NA|NA|TRBV3-1
TGTGCCAGCAGCCAAGCGGTTGAGCAGTACTTC
CASSQAVEQYF
>TRBJ1-4|NA|TRBD1|TRBV4-3
TGCGCCAGCAGCCAAGGGATCGGACAGGGTAATGAAAAACTGTTTTTT
CASSQGIGQGNEKLFF
>TRBJ2-1|NA|NA|TRBV7-7
TGTGCCAGCAGCCCCTCCCCTAGCAACAATGAGCAGTTCTTC
CASSPSPSNNEQFF
>TRBJ2-5|NA|TRBD1|TRBV11-2
TGTGCCAGCATCGCATCGACAGGGCTACAAGAGACCCAGTACTTC
CASIASTGLQETQYF
>TRBJ2-7|many|NA|TRBV5-1
TGTGCCAGCAGCTTCGGACAGACCTACGAGCAGTACTTC
CASSFGQTYEQYF
>TRBJ1-4|few|TRBD1|TRBV30
TGTGCCTGGAGTCGAGACAGGGTGTGGGAAAAACTGTTTTTT
CAWSRDRVWEKLFF
>TRBJ2-7|NA|TRBD1|TRBV20-1
TGCAGTGCTCATGCCAGGGACAGGGGGTTCTACGAGCAGTACTTC
CSAHARDRGFYEQYF
>TRBJ2-2|many|NA|TRBV29-1
TGCAGCGTTGCCCTGAACACCGGGGAGCTGTTTTTT
CSVALNTGELFF
>TRBJ2-5|NA|NA|TRBV12-3/TRBV12-4
TGTGCCAGCAGTCCTAGCCGGGCAGCGGACCAAGAGACCCAGTACTTC
CASSPSRAADQETQYF
>TRBJ2-6|many|NA|TRBV9
TGTGCCAGCAGTGTGTGGGGCTCTGGGGCCAACGTCCTGACTTTC
CASSVWGSGANVLTF
>TRBJ2-5|few|NA|TRBV11-2
TGTGCCAGCAGCTGGCTAGGCACTGGGGAGACCCAGTACTTC
CASSWLGTGETQYF
>TRBJ2-3|NA|TRBD2|TRBV18
TGTGCCAGCTCACAGACTAGCGGCGTGGGCACAGATACGCAGTATTTT
CASSQTSGVGTDTQYF
>TRBJ2-3|few|NA|TRBV7-9
TGTGCCAGCAGCTCTGACAGGAGTGATACGCAGTATTTT
CASSSDRSDTQYF
>TRBJ2-5|NA|TRBD1|TRBV12-3/TRBV12-4
TGTGCCAGCAGCCTGACAGGGCCAGAGACCCAGTACTTC
CASSLTGPETQYF
>TRBJ2-7|few|NA|TRBV24-1
TGTGCCACCAGTGATCTAGACAAACCCTACGAGCAGTACTTC
CATSDLDKPYEQYF
>TRBJ1-4|few|NA|TRBV12-3/TRBV12-4
TGTGCCAGCAGGCGGGACACAGGTCGTGAAAAACTGTTTTTT
CASRRDTGREKLFF
>TRBJ2-7|few|NA|TRBV5-1
TGCGCCAGCAGCTTGGATCTGCTCTCCTACGAGCAGTACTTC
CASSLDLLSYEQYF
>TRBJ2-2|few|TRBD1|TRBV20-1
TGCAGTGCCCGTCAGGGGGAGAGGGGGACCGGGGAGCTGTTTTTT
CSARQGERGTGELFF
>TRBJ1-4|few|TRBD1|TRBV6-1
TGTGCCAGCAGATCCGGGACAGTCGGCCATAATGAAAAACTGTTTTTT
CASRSGTVGHNEKLFF
>TRBJ2-1|few|NA|TRBV18
TGTGCCAGCTCACCACAAATAGCGGAGTCCTACAATGAGCAGTTCTTC
CASSPQIAESYNEQFF
>TRBJ2-7|few|NA|TRBV18
TGTGCCAGCTCACCTAAGGGGTTCGACTACGAGCAGTACTTC
CASSPKGFDYEQYF
>TRBJ2-1|NA|NA|TRBV6-2/TRBV6-3
TGTGCCAGCAGTTCAATTAGAGGGCTGGGCCCGGGGAATGAGCAGTTCTTC
CASSSIRGLGPGNEQFF
>TRBJ2-1|many|TRBD1|TRBV29-1
TGCAGCGTTAGCGGGCGGTTCGGGGAATACGAGACAGGGGGCTTACTCTTC
CSVSGRFGEYETGGLLF
>TRBJ2-7|NA|NA|TRBV14
TGTGCCAGCAGCTCGCATTTACCGGACTACGAGCAGTACTTC
CASSSHLPDYEQYF
>TRBJ2-1|NA|TRBD2|TRBV7-3
TGTGCCAGCAGCTCGGGGAGCGGGAGCTCTCTGTTCTTC
CASSSGSGSSLFF
>TRBJ2-3|few|NA|TRBV15
TGTGCCACCAGCCGGCGGGATACTAGGACAGATACGCAGTATTTT
CATSRRDTRTDTQYF
>TRBJ2-1|few|NA|TRBV5-1
TGCGCCAGCAGCTTGGACATGAGCTCCTACAATGAGCAGTTCTTC
CASSLDMSSYNEQFF
>TRBJ2-7|NA|TRBD2|TRBV9
TGTGCCAGCAGCGTAGAGACTAGCCTGGACGAGCAGTACTTC
CASSVETSLDEQYF
>TRBJ2-7|NA|NA|TRBV6-1
TGTGCCAGCAGAGAAGCCGGGACGGCCAACTACGAGCAGTACTTC
CASREAGTANYEQYF
>TRBJ2-3|NA|TRBD2|TRBV6-2/TRBV6-3
TGTGCCAGCAGTTACCGAGCGGGGGGCCGCACAGATACGCAGTATTTT
CASSYRAGGRTDTQYF
>TRBJ2-7|NA|NA|TRBV9
TGTGCCAGCAGCGTAGCTACCGGACAGAGCTACGAGCAGTACTTC
CASSVATGQSYEQYF
>TRBJ2-3|NA|TRBD2|TRBV20-1
TGCAGTGCTAGAGATATCCAGCGGGAGGCGCGGGATACGCAGTATTTT
CSARDIQREARDTQYF
>TRBJ2-5|NA|TRBD2|TRBV20-1
TGCAGTGCTAGTGCGTTCCAGCGGGGACCGAAAGAGACCCAGTACTTC
CSASAFQRGPKETQYF
>TRBJ2-1|few|NA|TRBV25-1
TGTGCCAGCAGTGTCTACAGCTCCTACAATGAGCAGTTCTTC
CASSVYSSYNEQFF
>TRBJ1-2|NA|TRBD1|TRBV12-3/TRBV12-4
TGTGCCAGCAGTTTAGGGCAGGGGGCTCTTGGCTACACCTTC
CASSLGQGALGYTF
>TRBJ2-7|NA|TRBD1|TRBV20-1
TGCAGTGCTAGCGAGACAGGGGAGGACTACGAGCAGTACTTC
CSASETGEDYEQYF
>TRBJ1-6|NA|TRBD1|TRBV7-6
TGTGCCAGCAGCTACAGGGGGGGAACCTATAATTCACCCCTCCACTTT
CASSYRGGTYNSPLHF
>TRBJ2-3|NA|NA|TRBV20-1
TGCAGTGCTAGATCTGTGACGCAGTATTTT
CSARSVTQYF
>TRBJ2-1|few|NA|TRBV5-1
TGCGCCAGCAGCTTGAAGGGGGATTCTTTGGGCAATGAGCAGTTCTTC
CASSLKGDSLGNEQFF
>TRBJ2-3|NA|TRBD2|TRBV7-6
TGTGCCAGCAGCTTAATTCGGGGGGGCCTAACAGATACGCAGTATTTT
CASSLIRGGLTDTQYF
>TRBJ1-5|NA|TRBD1|TRBV12-3/TRBV12-4
TGTGCCAGCAGTTTCCGGGACAGCGGAGTAGGAGCCCAGCATTTT
CASSFRDSGVGAQHF
>TRBJ2-7|few|NA|TRBV29-1
TGCAGCGTTGATACAGCGAACTCCTACGAGCAGTACTTC
CSVDTANSYEQYF
>TRBJ2-7|few|TRBD1|TRBV18
TGTGCCAGCTCACCATCTCGGGACAGTCCCTACGAGCAGTACTTC
CASSPSRDSPYEQYF
>TRBJ2-1|NA|NA|TRBV7-2
TGTGCCAGCAGCTTAGGCTGGGGCAACACCGTAGGACCCTACAATGAGCAGTTCTTC
CASSLGWGNTVGPYNEQFF
>TRBJ2-3|few|NA|TRBV4-3
TGCGCCAGCAGCCAAGGGGTGTGGGTAGGGGGCACAGATACGCAGTATTTT
CASSQGVWVGGTDTQYF
>TRBJ2-1|few|NA|TRBV7-2
TGTGCCAGCAGCCAAAAGGCCCTACCCAGCTCCTACAATGAGCAGTTCTTC
CASSQKALPSSYNEQFF
>TRBJ1-2|few|NA|TRBV20-1
TGCAGTGCTCCACCCAGGGACCCCGCTGATGGCTACACCTTC
CSAPPRDPADGYTF
>TRBJ1-2|NA|NA|TRBV6-2/TRBV6-3
TGTGCCAGCAGTTACGCAGGGGCTAACTATGGCTACACCTTC
CASSYAGANYGYTF
>TRBJ2-1|NA|TRBD2|TRBV20-1
TGCAGTGCCCCACGTCGGTCAGCGGGAAAAAATGAGCAGTTCTTC
CSAPRRSAGKNEQFF
>TRBJ2-5|many|NA|TRBV20-1
TGCAGTGCTAGAGGGGACTCGCTCATGGAGACCCAGTACTTC
CSARGDSLMETQYF
>TRBJ2-7|NA|NA|TRBV21-1
TGTGCCAGCAGCGCTCCGGGGGAGACGGCCTACGAGCAGTACTTC
CASSAPGETAYEQYF
>TRBJ1-5|few|NA|TRBV7-8
TGTGCCAGCAGCCCTGAGCCCTTTGGCAATCAGCCCCAGCATTTT
CASSPEPFGNQPQHF
>TRBJ2-7|NA|NA|TRBV20-1
TGCAGTGCTAGTCTTGATCGGCCCTCCTACGAGCAGTACTTC
CSASLDRPSYEQYF